The entry below describes one T cell receptor (beta chain). The antigen is unknown. This sample stems from a study of PD-1 blockade in classical Hodgkin lymphoma. The V end lost 0 bases, the J end lost 0 bases, and 16 bases lay between the germline ends. This CDR3 region has 19 residues. CDR1 and CDR2 from the germline V gene are SGHNT and YYREEE (reference sequence). The data were produced by immunoSEQ multiplex PCR, yet TCRdb's version contains in-frame clones alone and is incomplete. The repertoire holds roughly 8,300 clones, with around 77% as singletons. Study-wide results and caveats: Exclusion was the outcome for patients who began nivolumab under 1 year after ASCT. The CD4+ diversity rise by C4D1 was clearest in complete responders.

Every single patient, without exception, relapsed after autologous stem cell transplantation, and brentuximab vedotin exposure varied. Magnetic negative selection of thawed PBMCs was the method by which CD4+ T cells were purified. V usage is TRBV5-4 and J usage is TRBJ2-6; D perhaps matches TRBD1 (5 bases). This material consisted of CD4+ T cells from blood, taken at baseline. The clonotype comes from a human donor with classical Hodgkin lymphoma. The CDR3 nucleotides are TGTGCCAGCAGCTTGGAGGGTGCCAGGGCCCTCTCTGGGGCCAACGTCCTGACTTTC. This gives the protein CASSLEGARALSGANVLTF. Full variable domain (remainder filled in from reference TRBV5-4 and TRBJ2-6): ETGVTQSPTHLIKTRGQQVTLRCSSQSGHNTVSWYQQALGQGPQFIFQYYREEENGRGNFPPRFSGLQFPNYSSELNVNALELDDSALYLCASSLEGARALSGANVLTFGAGSRLTVL.